This record concerns one T cell receptor (beta chain) sequence. Its antigen is currently unknown. Naive CD4+ cells were CD45RA-selected; the remaining cells were memory. The CDR3 loop spans 12 amino acids. CDR1 and CDR2 (germline): SGHTA, FQGNSA. Trimming shortened V by 5 bases and J by 13 bases, and 17 bases separated the two germline ends. The repertoire was sequenced with immunoSEQ multiplex PCR; TCRdb's copy has only in-frame clones and lacks some. This table holds over a million clones, 75% to 80% found once. This record belongs to a study of shared clonotypes between healthy human individuals. Regarding the study as a whole: Sample collection involved blood only; tissue repertoires are likely different.

This chain uses TRBV7-2 with TRBJ1-2; D not certain. The clonotype was recovered from a man younger than 30 in good health. Some clones in this sample may be carry-over from other donors' samples. The specimen was memory CD4+ T cells from PBMCs. Subset reported: CD45RA-negative fraction. The CDR3 sequence: CASSPPLISVTF. The DNA for the CDR3 is TGTGCCAGCAGCCCCCCTCTAATATCGGTCACCTTC.